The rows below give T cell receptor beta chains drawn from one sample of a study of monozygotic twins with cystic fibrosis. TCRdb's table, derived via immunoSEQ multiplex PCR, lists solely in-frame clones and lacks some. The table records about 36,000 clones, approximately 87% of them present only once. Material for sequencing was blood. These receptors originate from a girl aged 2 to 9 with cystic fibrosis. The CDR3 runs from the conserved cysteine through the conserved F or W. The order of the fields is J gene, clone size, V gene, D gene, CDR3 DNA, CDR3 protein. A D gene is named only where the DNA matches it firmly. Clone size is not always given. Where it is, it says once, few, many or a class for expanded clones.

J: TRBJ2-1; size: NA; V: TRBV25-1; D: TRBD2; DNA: TGTGCCAGCAGTGGTGGCTCGGGGGGAGAGCAGTTCTTC; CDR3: CASSGGSGGEQFF
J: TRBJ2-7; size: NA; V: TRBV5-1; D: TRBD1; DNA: TGCGCCAGCAGCCCAGGGACAGGGGTCTACGAGCAGTACTTC; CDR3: CASSPGTGVYEQYF
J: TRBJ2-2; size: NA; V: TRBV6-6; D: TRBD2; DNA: TGTGCCAGCAGTAGCGGGGGCGCTCCTACCGGGGAGCTGTTTTTT; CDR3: CASSSGGAPTGELFF
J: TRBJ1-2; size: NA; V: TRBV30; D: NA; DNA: TGTGCCTGGAGTGTACTGGGGGGGAGGTATGGCTACACCTTC; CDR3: CAWSVLGGRYGYTF
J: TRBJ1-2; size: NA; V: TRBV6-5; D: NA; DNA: TGTGCCAGCACCTGGTCGCAGTACTATGGCTACACCTTC; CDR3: CASTWSQYYGYTF
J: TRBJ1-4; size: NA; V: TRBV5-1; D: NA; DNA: TGCGCCAGCAAAAGACTACCCGCGAATAATAATGAAAAACTGTTTTTT; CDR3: CASKRLPANNNEKLFF
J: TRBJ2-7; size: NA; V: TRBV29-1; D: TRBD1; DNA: TGCAGCGCCGGACAGGGCCCGACGAGCGACGAGCAGTACTTC; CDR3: CSAGQGPTSDEQYF
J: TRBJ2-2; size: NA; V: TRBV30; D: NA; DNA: TGTGCCTGGAGTCCGGCCGGGGAGCTGTTTTTT; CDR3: CAWSPAGELFF
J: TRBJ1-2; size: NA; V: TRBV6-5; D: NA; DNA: TGTGCCAGCAGTTACTCTTGGTCGGGGATCTATGGCTACACCTTC; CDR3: CASSYSWSGIYGYTF
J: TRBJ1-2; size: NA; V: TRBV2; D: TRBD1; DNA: TGTGCCAGCATTGGGGTCACAGGGGAGGATTATGGCTACACCTTC; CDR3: CASIGVTGEDYGYTF
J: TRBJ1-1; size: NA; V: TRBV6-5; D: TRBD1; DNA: TGTGCCAGCAGGTCGACAGGGGGCTCGGCTTTCTTT; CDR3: CASRSTGGSAFF
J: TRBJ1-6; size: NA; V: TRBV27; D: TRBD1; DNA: TGTGCCAGCAGTTCGCCGCAGGGGGCTGCTAATTCACCCCTCCACTTT; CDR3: CASSSPQGAANSPLHF
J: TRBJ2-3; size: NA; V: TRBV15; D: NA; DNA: TGTGCCACCAGCAGAGTGTACCGAGAGTCGCAGTATTTT; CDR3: CATSRVYRESQYF
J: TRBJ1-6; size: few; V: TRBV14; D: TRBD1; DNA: TGTGCCAGCAGCTCACGACAGGGGGCCGAGTCACCCCTCCACTTT; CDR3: CASSSRQGAESPLHF
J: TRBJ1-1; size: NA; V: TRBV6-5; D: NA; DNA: TGTGCCAGCAGCCACCCGGGTCTTATGAACACTGAAGCTTTCTTT; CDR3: CASSHPGLMNTEAFF
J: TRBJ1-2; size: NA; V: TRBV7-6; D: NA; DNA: TGTGCCAGCAGCTTCCGGGACGGTCCTAACTATGGCTACACCTTC; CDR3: CASSFRDGPNYGYTF
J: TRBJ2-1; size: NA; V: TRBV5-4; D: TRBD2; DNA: TGTGCCAGCAGCAAGGGACTAGCGGGTACCTACAATGAGCAGTTCTTC; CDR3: CASSKGLAGTYNEQFF
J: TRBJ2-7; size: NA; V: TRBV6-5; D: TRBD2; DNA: TGTGCCAGCAGTCTAACCGGGACTAGCAGCTACGAGCAGTACTTC; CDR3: CASSLTGTSSYEQYF